The T cell receptor (beta chain) under discussion was sequenced for a study of early T cells in non-severe SARS-CoV-2 infection. At the level of the study: The authors sequenced bulk RNA from unsorted whole blood, leaving chains unpaired.

The protocol attached unique molecular identifiers to individual cDNA molecules. TCRdb ran MiXCR on the 5' RACE reads and lists one entry per CDR3 protein. The table has 25,000 to 35,000 distinct CDR3 sequences, roughly 5.4% seen once. Germline assignment: CDR1 SQVTM and CDR2 ANQGSEA. With 7 bases removed from V and 9 bases from J, the gap between germline ends came to 6 bases. The CDR3 runs 8 residues. The TCR originated in an adult who was a healthcare worker with PCR-confirmed SARS-CoV-2 infection or an uninfected control (not recorded which). The sequencing input was whole blood. The rearrangement joins TRBV29-1 to TRBJ1-2, with unresolved D. CDR3 sequence: CSAESYTF. The DNA for the CDR3 is TGCAGCGCGGAAAGCTACACCTTC.